This T cell receptor beta chain was profiled in a study of T cell changes during pregnancy in multiple sclerosis. Germline V CDR1 and CDR2: MGHDK, SYGVNS. The CDR3 contains 17 residues. V lost 1 base to trimming and J lost 0 bases; unmatched junction nucleotides: 7. Using immunoSEQ multiplex PCR, the repertoire was profiled, and TCRdb retains in-frame clones only, with some absent. The repertoire includes some 70,000 clones, 91% of them detected once, and roughly 2% sits in the top ten. V and J are TRBV25-1 and TRBJ2-3, with 7 bases matching TRBD2. The receptor was isolated from a female donor with multiple sclerosis, enrolled in a pregnancy study. The sequencing here drew on peripheral blood, taken in the first trimester of pregnancy. The CDR3 region is CASSESPLAESTDTQYF. DNA for the CDR3: TGTGCCAGCAGTGAATCCCCTCTAGCGGAGAGCACAGATACGCAGTATTTT.